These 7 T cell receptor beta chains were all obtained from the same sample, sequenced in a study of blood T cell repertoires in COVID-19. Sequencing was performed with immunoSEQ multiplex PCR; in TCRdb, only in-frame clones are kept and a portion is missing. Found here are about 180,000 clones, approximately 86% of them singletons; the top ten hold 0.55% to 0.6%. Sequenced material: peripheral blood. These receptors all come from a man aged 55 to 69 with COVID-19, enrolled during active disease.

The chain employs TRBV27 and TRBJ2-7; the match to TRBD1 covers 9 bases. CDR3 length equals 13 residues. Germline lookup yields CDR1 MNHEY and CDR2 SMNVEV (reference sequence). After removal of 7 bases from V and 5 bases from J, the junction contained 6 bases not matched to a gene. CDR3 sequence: CASTGQGGHEQYF. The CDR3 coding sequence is TGTGCCAGCACGGGACAGGGTGGACACGAGCAGTACTTC.

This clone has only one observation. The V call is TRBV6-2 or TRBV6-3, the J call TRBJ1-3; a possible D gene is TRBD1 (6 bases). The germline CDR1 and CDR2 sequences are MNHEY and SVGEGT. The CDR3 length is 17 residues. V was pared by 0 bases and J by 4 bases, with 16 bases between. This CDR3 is CASSYSHPRGYGNTIYF. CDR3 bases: TGTGCCAGCAGTTACTCCCACCCGAGGGGGTACGGAAACACCATATATTTT.

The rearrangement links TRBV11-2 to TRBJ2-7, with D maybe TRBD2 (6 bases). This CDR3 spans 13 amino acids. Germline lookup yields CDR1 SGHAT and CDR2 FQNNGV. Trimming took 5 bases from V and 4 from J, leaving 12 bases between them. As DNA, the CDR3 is TGTGCCAGCAGCCCAACTGGGGGGTACGAGCAGTACTTC. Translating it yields CASSPTGGYEQYF.

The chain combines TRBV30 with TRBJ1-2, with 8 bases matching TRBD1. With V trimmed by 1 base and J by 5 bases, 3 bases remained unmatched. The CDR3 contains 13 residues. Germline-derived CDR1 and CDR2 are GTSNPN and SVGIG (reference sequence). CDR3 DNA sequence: TGTGCCTGGAGTGAGGGGACAGGATATGGCTACACCTTC. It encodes CAWSEGTGYGYTF.

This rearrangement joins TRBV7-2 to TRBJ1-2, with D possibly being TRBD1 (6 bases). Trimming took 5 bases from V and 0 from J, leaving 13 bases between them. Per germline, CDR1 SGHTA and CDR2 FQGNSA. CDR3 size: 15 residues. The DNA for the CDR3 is TGTGCCAGCAGCACTCAGGACAGCCCTAACTATGGCTACACCTTC. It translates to CASSTQDSPNYGYTF.

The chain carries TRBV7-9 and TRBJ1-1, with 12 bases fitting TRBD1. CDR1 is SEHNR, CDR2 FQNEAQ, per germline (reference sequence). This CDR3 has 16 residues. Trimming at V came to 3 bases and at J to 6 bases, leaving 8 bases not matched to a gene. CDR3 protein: CASSFAGQGALAEAFF. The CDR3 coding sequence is TGTGCCAGCAGCTTTGCGGGACAGGGGGCGCTTGCTGAAGCTTTCTTT.

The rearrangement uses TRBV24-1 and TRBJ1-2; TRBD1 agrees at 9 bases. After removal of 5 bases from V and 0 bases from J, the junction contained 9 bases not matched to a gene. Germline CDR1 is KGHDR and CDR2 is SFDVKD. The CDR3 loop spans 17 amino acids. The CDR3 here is CATSVTPGQGPNYGYTF. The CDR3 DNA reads TGTGCCACCAGTGTTACCCCGGGACAGGGACCTAACTATGGCTACACCTTC.